This T cell receptor (beta chain) was documented in a study of early stage breast cancer tumors. TCRdb keeps only in-frame clones here, not all; method: immunoSEQ multiplex PCR. The table shows about 72,000 clones, with approximately 80% occurring only once. Sample: blood. This clonotype originated in a person between 55 and 69 years old with breast cancer.

The CDR3 region has the DNA TGTGCCAGCGTTGAGGCAGGGGGGCATTCACCCCTCCACTTT. The encoded protein is CASVEAGGHSPLHF. V is TRBV6-6 and J is TRBJ1-6; 7 bases map to TRBD1. Germline V CDR1 and CDR2: MNHNY, SVGAGI (reference sequence). The CDR3 sequence is 14 residues long. V lost 8 bases and J lost 8; bases outside the gene matches: 9.